Presented here are 9 T cell receptor beta chains from one specimen sequenced in a study of T cells in Graves' hyperthyroidism and ophthalmopathy (dated by TCRdb to the late 2010s). Library preparation was by multiplex PCR. The run used an Illumina HiSeq 2000. The TCR beta CDR3 regions were amplified from RNA transcripts. The TCR CDR3 was subjected to a first round of RT-PCR using the HTBI primer set and the Qiagen OneStep RT-PCR kit. TCRdb reran the public reads through fastp at Q25 and MiXCR, keeping productive beta chains. Rows with one shared CDR3 protein collapse into an entry with the most common genes and DNA. Within this sample are 400,000 or so distinct CDR3 sequences, with more than 12% of them counted one time only. The ten largest make up around 27% of the sample. The sequenced material came from blood. The receptors shown here come from a man in his fifties or sixties with Graves' ophthalmopathy.

This clonotype came up many times. The rearrangement uses TRBV7-2 and TRBJ2-7; D gene ambiguous. The V end lost 5 bases, the J end lost 5 bases, and 13 bases lay between the germline ends. The V gene's germline CDR1 is SGHTA and CDR2 FQGNSA. CDR3 size: 13 residues. This CDR3 is CASSALRRNEQYF. For the CDR3, the DNA is TGTGCCAGCAGCGCGCTAAGACGGAACGAGCAGTACTTC.

The V call is TRBV20-1, the J call TRBJ1-4; the D gene is possibly TRBD1 (5 bases). Trimming took off 1 base at V and 8 bases at J, with 11 bases between the two ends. This CDR3 is built from 13 residues. Germline V gives CDR1 DFQATT, CDR2 SNEGSKA (reference sequence). The DNA for the CDR3 is TGCAGTGCTAGAGCAACAGGTTTAGAAAAACTGTTTTTT. Protein product: CSARATGLEKLFF.

Many counts were recorded for this clonotype. The chain is built from TRBV20-1 and TRBJ1-5; D unresolved. The CDR3 has 15 residues. CDR1 and CDR2 from the germline V gene are DFQATT and SNEGSKA (reference sequence). The V end was cut by 3 bases, the J end by 1 base, with 13 bases between. The CDR3: CSASSMTMSNQPQHF. CDR3 DNA: TGCAGTGCTAGTTCAATGACGATGAGCAATCAGCCCCAGCATTTT.

The J gene is TRBJ2-1, the V gene TRBV14; D remains ambiguous. The CDR3 runs 14 residues. Germline assignment: CDR1 SGHDN and CDR2 FVKESK. V was cut by 4 bases and J by 3 bases, with 10 bases left in between. CDR3 bases: TGTGCCAGCAGCCTCCTGACCGACTACAATGAGCAGTTCTTC. This encodes CASSLLTDYNEQFF.

This clonotype was seen only a few times. The CDR3 here is CASRKSTGGDGNTIYF. For the CDR3, the DNA is TGTGCCAGCAGGAAATCGACAGGTGGAGACGGAAACACCATATATTTT. V gene TRBV12-3 or TRBV12-4 combines with J gene TRBJ1-3, with D perhaps TRBD1 (6 bases). V shed 6 bases and J shed 4 bases, with 19 bases lying between them. The CDR3 consists of 16 residues.

This clonotype was counted many times. V gene TRBV5-4 combines with J gene TRBJ1-2; no reliable D call. The germline V gene has CDR1 SGHNT and CDR2 YYREEE (reference sequence). This CDR3 comprises 16 residues. V lost 4 bases, J lost 0 bases, and 16 bases lay in between. The CDR3 region is CASSQKAGGANYGYTF. The CDR3 DNA is TGTGCCAGCAGCCAAAAGGCGGGTGGAGCTAACTATGGCTACACCTTC.

This clonotype was observed at least ten times. The rearrangement uses TRBV3-1 and TRBJ2-7, with D perhaps TRBD1 or TRBD2 (7 bases each). The CDR3 is 16 residues long. V lost 4 bases and J 6 bases, leaving 22 bases between the germline ends. Germline V gene lookup returns CDR1 LGHDT and CDR2 YNNKEL (reference sequence). In DNA form, the CDR3 reads TGTGCCAGCAGCCCTGCCGCCCGGGGGGACAGAGGCGAGCAGTACTTC. Amino acids: CASSPAARGDRGEQYF.

This clonotype appeared many times. The chain is built from TRBV5-1 and TRBJ2-7; a possible D gene is TRBD1 (5 bases). The CDR3 spans 13 residues. Germline V gene lookup returns CDR1 SGHRS and CDR2 YFSETQ. Trimming removed 1 base at V and 3 bases at J, with 8 bases between. The chain's CDR3 is CASSLKQGYEQYF. The CDR3 DNA reads TGCGCCAGCAGCTTGAAGCAGGGCTACGAGCAGTACTTC.

J is TRBJ2-1 and V is TRBV15; TRBD2 aligns across 15 bases. The V gene end was trimmed by 5 bases and the J gene end by 8 bases; junction bases not matched to a gene: 7. CDR3 length equals 16 residues. CDR1 and CDR2 (germline): LNHNV, YYDKDF (reference sequence). The CDR3 DNA reads TGTGCCACCAGCGGGACTAGCGGGAGGTTTGAATATGAGCAGTTCTTC. Protein: CATSGTSGRFEYEQFF.